This entry lists 25 T cell receptor beta chains sequenced from one sample in a study of blood T cell repertoires in COVID-19. The repertoire was sequenced with immunoSEQ multiplex PCR; TCRdb's copy has only in-frame clones and lacks some. This repertoire shows a few hundred thousand clones, around 87% found once; its top ten account for approximately 2.3%. The sample comprised peripheral blood. These receptors were taken from a woman between 45 and 60 years old with acute or convalescent COVID-19.

The gene calls are TRBV27 and TRBJ2-1; TRBD2 aligns across 10 bases. From germline, CDR1 is MNHEY and CDR2 SMNVEV (reference sequence). The CDR3 loop spans 15 amino acids. J gave up 6 bases and V 5 bases, and 7 bases lay outside the gene matches. This chain's CDR3 is CASSITVAGGNEQFF. The CDR3 region has the DNA TGTGCCAGCAGTATTACCGTAGCGGGAGGCAATGAGCAGTTCTTC.

The chain joins TRBV19 to TRBJ2-5; 9 nucleotides align to TRBD1. V gave up 2 bases and J gave up 5 bases; unmatched junction bases: 6. The germline CDR1 and CDR2 sequences are LNHDA and SQIVND (reference sequence). This CDR3 region has 15 residues. CDR3 amino acids: CASSIHTGTGETQYF. The CDR3 DNA reads as TGTGCCAGTAGTATACACACAGGGACAGGGGAGACCCAGTACTTC.

This chain joins TRBV10-1 and TRBJ2-3; 8 nucleotides agree with TRBD1. Looked up from germline, CDR1 is WNHNN and CDR2 is SYGVQD (reference sequence). This CDR3 has 15 residues. The V gene end was trimmed by 6 bases and the J gene end by 6 bases; junction bases not matched to a gene: 11. DNA of the CDR3: TGCGCCAGCAGAAGAATCAGGGGGCACGCGGATACGCAGTATTTT. Translating gives CASRRIRGHADTQYF.

V is TRBV10-2 and J is TRBJ1-5, with TRBD1 identical over 8 bases. The trim removed 3 bases at V and 4 bases at J, leaving 2 bases unmatched. The CDR3 is 14 residues long. Per the germline V gene, CDR1 is WSHSY and CDR2 is SAAADI. The chain's CDR3 is CASSETGGNQPQHF. The CDR3, as DNA: TGCGCCAGCAGTGAAACAGGGGGAAATCAGCCCCAGCATTTT.

The chain recombines TRBV28 with TRBJ1-2, with unresolved D. V gave up 6 bases and J gave up 4 bases, with 15 bases separating them. The germline CDR1 and CDR2 sequences are MDHEN and SYDVKM. This CDR3 contains 14 residues. The CDR3 bases are TGTGCCAGCAGATATTCGAATACAGTCTATGGCTACACCTTC. Translated, it gives CASRYSNTVYGYTF.

The chain links TRBV18 to TRBJ2-1, with D maybe TRBD2 (5 bases). This CDR3 spans 13 amino acids. Germline CDR1 is KGHSH and CDR2 is LQKENI. V lost 8 bases and J 5 bases, leaving 13 bases between the germline ends. CDR3 residues: CASGRAGDNEQFF. CDR3 DNA sequence: TGTGCCAGCGGTAGGGCGGGTGACAATGAGCAGTTCTTC.

This clone was recorded once. The V call is TRBV28, the J call TRBJ1-1, with unresolved D. The CDR3 runs to 13 residues. The germline CDR1 and CDR2 sequences are MDHEN and SYDVKM. V shed 8 bases and J shed 0 bases, with 10 bases lying between them. The CDR3 nucleotides are TGTGCCAGCCACGGACTGTTGAACACTGAAGCTTTCTTT. Encoded protein: CASHGLLNTEAFF.

The chain couples TRBV7-8 to TRBJ2-3; D unclear. Germline V gene data show CDR1 as SGHVS and CDR2 as FQNEAQ. The CDR3 spans 13 residues. V lost 2 bases, J lost 4 bases, and 7 bases lay in between. The CDR3 sequence: CASSLLGPDTQYF. The CDR3 DNA follows: TGTGCCAGCAGCTTACTTGGGCCAGATACGCAGTATTTT.

This chain uses TRBV23-1 with TRBJ1-5; D remains ambiguous. TRBV23-1 is assigned to the ORF class and has an uncertain function. V lost 6 bases and J lost 7, with 19 bases in between. The CDR3 runs to 15 residues. In DNA form, the CDR3 reads TGCGCCAGCAGCTTTAGTGCGGGAATGGTGCAGCCCCAGCATTTT. This translates into CASSFSAGMVQPQHF.

This chain connects TRBV4-3 to TRBJ2-7; 8 bases agree with TRBD1. The CDR3 loop spans 16 amino acids. With 3 bases clipped from V and 2 bases from J, the junction kept 9 bases outside the gene matches. Germline V gene sequence: CDR1 LGHNA, CDR2 YSLEER. CDR3 sequence: CASSHRQGQWTYEQYF. DNA of the CDR3: TGCGCCAGCAGCCACCGACAGGGGCAGTGGACCTACGAGCAGTACTTC.

CDR3 nucleotides: TGTGCCAGCAGAAGGGACAGGTTGACCACCGCAGATACGCAGTATTTT. This encodes CASRRDRLTTADTQYF. The chain is built from TRBV28 and TRBJ2-3, with TRBD1 matching 8 bases. The CDR3 is 16 amino acids. Unmatched junction bases numbered 12, after V lost 6 bases and J lost 4 bases. CDR1 MDHEN and CDR2 SYDVKM come from the germline V gene.

The chain joins TRBV29-1 to TRBJ1-2; D is possibly TRBD1 (5 bases). This CDR3 comprises 16 residues. The germline V gene encodes CDR1 SQVTM and CDR2 ANQGSEA. The V end was cut by 3 bases, the J end by 4 bases, with 21 bases between. CDR3 protein: CSVDVPQKGWIYGYTF. CDR3 in DNA: TGCAGCGTTGATGTCCCGCAGAAGGGGTGGATCTATGGCTACACCTTC. Full variable domain (missing parts from reference TRBV29-1 and TRBJ1-2): SAVISQKPSRDICQRGTSLTIQCQVDSQVTMMFWYRQQPGQSLTLIATANQGSEATYESGFVIDKFPISRPNLTFSTLTVSNMSPEDSSIYLCSVDVPQKGWIYGYTFGSGTRLTVV.

The chain is built from TRBV5-1 and TRBJ2-1; possibly TRBD1 for D (5 bases). In germline, CDR1 is SGHRS, CDR2 YFSETQ. The length of the CDR3 is 14 residues. Trimming pared 4 bases from V and 4 bases from J, leaving 12 bases between. This CDR3 is CASSLQDKYNEQFF. The DNA for the CDR3 is TGCGCCAGCAGCCTCCAGGACAAATACAATGAGCAGTTCTTC. Full variable domain (missing parts from reference TRBV5-1 and TRBJ2-1): KAGVTQTPRYLIKTRGQQVTLSCSPISGHRSVSWYQQTPGQGLQFLFEYFSETQRNKGNFPGRFSGRQFSNSRSEMNVSTLELGDSALYLCASSLQDKYNEQFFGPGTRLTVL.

V is TRBV11-2 and J is TRBJ2-7; TRBD1 matches at 7 bases. The CDR3 is 15 amino acids. Trimming cost V 5 bases and J 3 bases; bases outside gene matches: 10. The germline V gene encodes CDR1 SGHAT and CDR2 FQNNGV. CDR3 sequence reads: CASSPVGDSGYEQYF. CDR3 DNA: TGTGCCAGCAGCCCTGTGGGGGACAGTGGCTACGAGCAGTACTTC.

CDR3 nucleotides: TGTGCCAGCAGCTTGCACATGGGACAGGGAGAAGATCAGCCCCAGCATTTT. Residues: CASSLHMGQGEDQPQHF. The chain combines TRBV5-8 with TRBJ1-5; 9 bases are shared with TRBD1. Germline V gene sequence: CDR1 SGHTS, CDR2 YDEGEE. With 1 base clipped from V and 5 bases from J, the junction kept 10 bases outside the gene matches. This CDR3 has 17 residues.

The V and J genes are TRBV29-1 and TRBJ2-1; D perhaps matches TRBD1 (5 bases). CDR1 and CDR2 from the germline V gene are SQVTM and ANQGSEA. The CDR3 is made up of 14 amino acids. V dropped 2 bases and J dropped 9 bases, with 17 bases sitting between them. The CDR3 sequence is CSVERTWIDGEQFF. CDR3 coding DNA: TGCAGCGTTGAAAGGACATGGATCGATGGTGAGCAGTTCTTC.

The chain has TRBV28 and TRBJ1-1, with D perhaps TRBD1 (5 bases). V was trimmed by 6 bases and J by 5 bases, leaving 7 bases between them. Germline assignment: CDR1 MDHEN and CDR2 SYDVKM. This CDR3 has 11 amino acids. CDR3 sequence (DNA): TGTGCCAGCAGGGAGGGGACTGAAGCTTTCTTT. It is translated as CASREGTEAFF.

The rearrangement uses TRBV4-1 and TRBJ2-1; 8 positions agree with TRBD2. Germline V CDR1 and CDR2: MGHRA, YSYEKL. J was trimmed by 4 bases and V by 2 bases; bases with no gene match: 4. This CDR3 is 15 amino acids long. The CDR3 region is CASSQSSGSYNEQFF. CDR3 coding DNA: TGCGCCAGCAGCCAATCGAGCGGGAGTTACAATGAGCAGTTCTTC.

The V call is TRBV19, the J call TRBJ2-7; TRBD1 agrees at 12 bases. This CDR3 has 14 amino acids. The ends lost 10 bases at V and 5 bases at J; junction bases unmatched: 9. Germline V lookup: CDR1 LNHDA, CDR2 SQIVND (reference sequence). This chain's CDR3 is CATNPGQGADEQYF. As DNA, the CDR3 is TGTGCCACCAACCCGGGACAGGGGGCGGACGAGCAGTACTTC.

The chain joins TRBV11-3 to TRBJ2-7; weak D call: TRBD1 (5 bases). The V gene's germline CDR1 is SGHNT and CDR2 YENEEA. The CDR3 is 14 amino acids. The germline V and J ends were trimmed by 5 bases and 1 base, with 12 bases remaining between them. The CDR3 DNA is TGTGCCAGCAGCGTCCATGGGGCTTCCTACGAGCAGTACTTC. This translates into CASSVHGASYEQYF.

The rearrangement joins TRBV7-3 to TRBJ1-2; 7 bases fit TRBD1. The CDR3 consists of 13 residues. V lost 5 bases, J lost 8 bases, and 8 bases stayed unmatched. CDR1 SGHTA and CDR2 FQGTGA come from the germline V gene. This CDR3 reads CASSKTGLEGYTF. The CDR3 DNA reads as TGTGCCAGCAGCAAGACAGGGTTGGAAGGCTACACCTTC.

The chain's CDR3 is CATRGQGAKVTQYF. In DNA form, the CDR3 reads TGTGCCACCAGAGGACAGGGGGCTAAGGTTACGCAGTATTTT. This chain joins TRBV24-1 and TRBJ2-3, with 11 bases that match TRBD1. Losses at the gene ends were 7 bases for V and 8 bases for J; bases not matched to a gene: 7. In germline, CDR1 is KGHDR, CDR2 SFDVKD. The CDR3 extends over 14 amino acids.

The genes are TRBV7-2 and TRBJ2-7, with TRBD2 matching 10 bases. The CDR3 is 14 amino acids. CDR1 and CDR2 from the germline V gene are SGHTA and FQGNSA. V gave up 5 bases and J gave up 2 bases; unmatched junction bases: 3. CDR3 amino acids: CASSLSGRTYEQYF. CDR3 nucleotides: TGTGCCAGCAGCCTTAGCGGGAGGACCTACGAGCAGTACTTC.

V is TRBV6-5 and J is TRBJ2-3, with 8 bases that match TRBD1. There are 15 residues in the CDR3. The trim removed 6 bases at V and 2 bases at J, leaving 7 bases unmatched. CDR1 MNHEY and CDR2 SVGAGI come from the germline V gene. The CDR3 spells CASRRGDRHTDTQYF. DNA of the CDR3: TGTGCCAGCAGAAGGGGGGACAGGCACACAGATACGCAGTATTTT.

The CDR3 coding sequence is TGTGCCAGCAGCTTAATGAGCAATAACAATGAGCAGTTCTTC. It translates to CASSLMSNNNEQFF. V is TRBV7-2 and J is TRBJ2-1; D remains ambiguous. CDR1 and CDR2 (germline): SGHTA, FQGNSA. This CDR3 has 14 residues. The V end lost 2 bases, the J end lost 5 bases, and 10 bases lay between the germline ends.